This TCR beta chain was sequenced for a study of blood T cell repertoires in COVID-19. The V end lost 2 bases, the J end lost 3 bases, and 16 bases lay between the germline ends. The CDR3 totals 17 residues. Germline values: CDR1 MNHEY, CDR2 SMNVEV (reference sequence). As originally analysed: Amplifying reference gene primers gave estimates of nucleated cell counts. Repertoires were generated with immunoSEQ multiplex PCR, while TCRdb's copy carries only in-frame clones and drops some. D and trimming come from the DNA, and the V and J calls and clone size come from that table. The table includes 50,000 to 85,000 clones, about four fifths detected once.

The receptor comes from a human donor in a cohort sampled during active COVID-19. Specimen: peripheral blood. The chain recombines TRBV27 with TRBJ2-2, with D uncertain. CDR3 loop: CASSLRITNLDTGELFF. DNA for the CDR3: TGTGCCAGCAGTTTAAGGATCACTAACTTGGACACCGGGGAGCTGTTTTTT.